This T cell receptor (beta chain) came from a study of blood T cells in healthy people across ages. Study-wide findings and caveats: Long-lived donors carried more naive CD4+ cells and greater diversity than aged donors.

Alongside a J-beta primer mix, a sample-barcoded 5' primer served in a second PCR lasting roughly 6 to 11 cycles. TCRdb processed the 5' RACE reads anew with MiXCR; each CDR3 protein has one entry. This sample yields about 1.8 million distinct CDR3 sequences, of which about 49% are seen a single time; around 2.1% belongs to the top ten. All donors came from Russia, were Caucasian and healthy, and spanned ages roughly 6 to 100. A note on this clonotype: Its cognate antigen is unknown.

The CDR3 is 13 residues long. Trimming left V 4 bases short and J 6 bases short, with 10 bases between. Germline assignment: CDR1 DFQATT and CDR2 SNEGSKA (reference sequence). Specimen: blood. The chain combines TRBV20-1 with TRBJ1-6; the D is unclear. The sequence was obtained from a woman aged 40 to 50 in good health. The CDR3 DNA sequence: TGCAGTGCTAACCGGGGTTCTAATTCACCCCTCCACTTT. Amino acid sequence: CSANRGSNSPLHF.